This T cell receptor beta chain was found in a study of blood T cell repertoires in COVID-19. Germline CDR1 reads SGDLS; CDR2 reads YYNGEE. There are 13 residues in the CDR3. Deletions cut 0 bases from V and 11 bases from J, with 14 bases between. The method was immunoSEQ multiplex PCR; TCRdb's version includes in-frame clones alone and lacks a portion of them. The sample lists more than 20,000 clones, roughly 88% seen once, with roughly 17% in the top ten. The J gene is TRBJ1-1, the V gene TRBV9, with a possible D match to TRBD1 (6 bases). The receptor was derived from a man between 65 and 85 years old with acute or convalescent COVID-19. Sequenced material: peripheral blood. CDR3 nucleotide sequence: TGTGCCAGCAGCGTAGGTTTGGGCCAGGGGGCTTTCTTT. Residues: CASSVGLGQGAFF.